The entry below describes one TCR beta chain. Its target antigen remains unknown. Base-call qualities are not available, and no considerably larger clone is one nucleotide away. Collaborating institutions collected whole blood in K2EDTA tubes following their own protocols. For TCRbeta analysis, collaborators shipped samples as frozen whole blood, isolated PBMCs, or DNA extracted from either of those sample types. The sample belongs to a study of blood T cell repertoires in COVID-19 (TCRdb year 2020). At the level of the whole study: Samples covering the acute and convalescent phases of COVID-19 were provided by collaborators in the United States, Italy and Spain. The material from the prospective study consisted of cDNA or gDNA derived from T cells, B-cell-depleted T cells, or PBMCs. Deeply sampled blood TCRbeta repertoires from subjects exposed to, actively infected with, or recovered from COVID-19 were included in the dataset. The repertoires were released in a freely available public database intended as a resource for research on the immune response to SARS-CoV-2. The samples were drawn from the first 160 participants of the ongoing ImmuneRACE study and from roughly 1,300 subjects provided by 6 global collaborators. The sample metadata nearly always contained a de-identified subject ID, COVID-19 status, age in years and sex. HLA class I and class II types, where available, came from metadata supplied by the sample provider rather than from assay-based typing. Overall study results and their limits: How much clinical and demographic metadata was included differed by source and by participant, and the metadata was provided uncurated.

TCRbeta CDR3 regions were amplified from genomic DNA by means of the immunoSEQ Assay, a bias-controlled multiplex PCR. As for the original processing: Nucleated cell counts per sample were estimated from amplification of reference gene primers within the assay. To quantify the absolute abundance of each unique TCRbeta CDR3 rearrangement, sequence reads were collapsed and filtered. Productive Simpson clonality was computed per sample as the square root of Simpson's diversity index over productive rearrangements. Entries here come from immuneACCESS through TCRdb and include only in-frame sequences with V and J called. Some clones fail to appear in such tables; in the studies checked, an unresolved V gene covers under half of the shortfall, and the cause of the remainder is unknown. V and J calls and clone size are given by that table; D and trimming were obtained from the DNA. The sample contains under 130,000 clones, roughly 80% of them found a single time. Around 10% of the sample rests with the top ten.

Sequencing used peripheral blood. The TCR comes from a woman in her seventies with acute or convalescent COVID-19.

Here is the DNA: TGTGCCAGCAGCCAAGCCTCGGGCTCTGGGGCCAACGTCCTGACTTTC. Translation gives CASSQASGSGANVLTF. The rearranged chain carries TRBV3-1 (or the pseudogene TRBV3-2) and TRBJ2-6, with the D gene call left open. The CDR3 has 16 amino acids, counting the end cysteine and phenylalanine. Only CDR3 DNA remains: 48 bases, in frame from the first base. From a lookup of the germline V gene (reference sequence), CDR1 and CDR2 are LGHDT and YNNKEL. V loses 1 base of germline sequence and J loses 0 bases, and the interval between the two ends is 7 bases.